This T cell receptor (beta chain) is drawn from a study of monozygotic twins with inflammatory bowel disease. Overall study results and limits: Compared with healthy twins, IBD patients shared fewer clonotypes with others, especially with disease activity. Researchers were unable to tell different T cell subtypes apart. With inverse Simpson as the measure, TCRbeta diversity was lower in IBD patients than in healthy co-twins.

About this clonotype: Its target is not known.

CDR3 size: 15 residues. Germline V gives CDR1 SGHRS, CDR2 YFSETQ. Reprocessing the 5' RACE reads, TCRdb reports a single entry for every CDR3 protein and omits DNA. The sample features roughly 300,000 distinct CDR3 sequences, with 5.6% in its top ten. The sequence was obtained from a human donor with ulcerative colitis or Crohn's disease, or a healthy co-twin of an affected twin (not recorded which). Sequencing was performed on blood. The chain employs TRBV5-1 and TRBJ2-7; TCRdb reports TRBD1, a call that lacks DNA to check it against. The CDR3 loop is CASSLWWGASYEQYF. Full variable domain (remainder filled in from reference TRBV5-1 and TRBJ2-7): KAGVTQTPRYLIKTRGQQVTLSCSPISGHRSVSWYQQTPGQGLQFLFEYFSETQRNKGNFPGRFSGRQFSNSRSEMNVSTLELGDSALYLCASSLWWGASYEQYFGPGTRLTVT.